The 25 T cell receptor beta chains in this list originate from one sample, sequenced in a study of human T cells and chemical hapten exposure. TCRdb analysed the RACE reads with MiXCR anew, one entry per CDR3 protein. The sample gives 250,000 or so distinct CDR3 sequences, 7.5% to 9% of which show up once; more than 0.95% is in the top ten. Specified time point: pre-sensitization, week 0. Specified treatment: therapeutic diphenylcyclopropenone sensitization with weekly scalp DPC. Material: whole blood, obtained in connection with sensitization to the hapten diphenylcyclopropenone (DPC). The receptors were sampled from a man between 18 and 35 years old with alopecia areata. Some clones in this sample may be carry-over from other donors' samples.

A few counts support this clonotype. The CDR3 DNA is TGCGCCAGCAGCAAAACGGCAACTAGCGGGGGCCATGAGCAGTTCTTC. It specifies CASSKTATSGGHEQFF. J is TRBJ2-1 and V is TRBV4-3; 11 bases fit TRBD2. V shed 5 bases and J 8 bases; nucleotides not matched to a gene: 11. CDR1 and CDR2 (germline): LGHNA, YSLEER. The CDR3 contains 16 residues.

This clonotype was seen more than once but under ten times. V and J are TRBV5-1 and TRBJ1-4, with 7 nucleotides matching TRBD1. This CDR3 contains 15 residues. CDR1 and CDR2 from the germline V gene are SGHRS and YFSETQ. V gave up 1 base and J gave up 7 bases; unmatched junction bases: 7. The CDR3 region has the DNA TGCGCCAGCAGCTTGCAAAGGGGGCTAGGTGAAAAACTGTTTTTT. Translating it yields CASSLQRGLGEKLFF.

Only a few counts were recorded for this clonotype. CDR3 amino acids: CASSLETGVAEAFF. Here the CDR3 DNA reads TGTGCCAGCAGCTTGGAGACAGGGGTCGCTGAAGCTTTCTTT. The genes are TRBV5-4 and TRBJ1-1; 8 bases align to TRBD1. J gave up 6 bases and V 0 bases, and 4 bases lay outside the gene matches. The CDR3 contains 14 residues. Germline loops: CDR1 SGHNT, CDR2 YYREEE (reference sequence).

The chain links TRBV20-1 to TRBJ2-7; TRBD2 matches at 9 bases. The V segment lost 5 bases and the J segment 5 bases; nucleotides outside the gene matches: 10. Germline CDR1 and CDR2: DFQATT and SNEGSKA (reference sequence). The CDR3 runs to 14 residues. CDR3 bases: TGCAGTGCTGCGAGGACTAGCGATTCGGACGAGCAGTACTTC. Protein product: CSAARTSDSDEQYF.

This clonotype was seen a handful of times. This chain joins TRBV11-1 and TRBJ1-5; 7 nucleotides match TRBD1. V lost 2 bases to trimming and J lost 6 bases; unmatched junction nucleotides: 4. The CDR3 has 14 amino acids. Germline CDR1 and CDR2: SGHAT and FQDESV (reference sequence). The CDR3 loop reads CASSLTTGSQPQHF. CDR3 bases: TGTGCCAGCAGCTTAACGACAGGGTCTCAGCCCCAGCATTTT. The full variable domain, in which reference TRBV11-1 and TRBJ1-5 provide the parts outside the CDR3, is EAEVAQSPRYKITEKSQAVAFWCDPISGHATLYWYRQILGQGPELLVQFQDESVVDDSQLPKDRFSAERLKGVDSTLKIQPAELGDSAMYLCASSLTTGSQPQHFGDGTRLSIL.

In DNA, the CDR3 is TGTGCCAGCAGTCCTTGGACAGGGGGGCGGACCGGGGAGCTGTTTTTT. Its translation: CASSPWTGGRTGELFF. V is TRBV12-3 or TRBV12-4 and J is TRBJ2-2, with 10 bases fitting TRBD1. V trimming: 5 bases; J trimming: 5 bases; junction bases outside the gene matches: 8. CDR3 length: 16 amino acids.

This clonotype has a handful of counts. The chain recombines TRBV5-1 with TRBJ2-7, with D uncertain. V lost 0 bases to trimming and J lost 2 bases, with 6 bases between them. The CDR3 sequence is 13 residues long. Germline V lookup: CDR1 SGHRS, CDR2 YFSETQ. This chain's CDR3 is CASSLEVTYEQYF. CDR3 coding DNA: TGCGCCAGCAGCTTGGAGGTTACCTACGAGCAGTACTTC.

This clonotype was counted at least ten times. Written as DNA, the CDR3 is TGTGCCAGCAGCGAGGACAGGGGTGACTCACCCCTCCACTTT. Translated, it gives CASSEDRGDSPLHF. The chain links TRBV9 to TRBJ1-6; 9 nucleotides match TRBD1. The CDR3 loop spans 14 amino acids. CDR1 SGDLS and CDR2 YYNGEE come from the germline V gene. The J segment lost 10 bases and the V segment lost 3 bases, leaving 5 bases of the junction unmatched. Looking up the rest from reference TRBV9 and TRBJ1-6 gives the full variable domain: DSGVTQTPKHLITATGQRVTLRCSPRSGDLSVYWYQQSLDQGLQFLIQYYNGEERAKGNILERFSAQQFPDLHSELNLSSLELGDSALYFCASSEDRGDSPLHFGNGTRLTVT.

The table lists this clonotype with many counts. This chain joins TRBV5-1 and TRBJ2-3; the D gene is possibly TRBD1 (5 bases). Trimming stripped 0 bases from V and 4 bases from J, with 12 bases between. CDR1 is SGHRS and CDR2 is YFSETQ in the germline V gene. The CDR3 consists of 15 residues. The CDR3 loop reads CASSLDRGAADTQYF. CDR3 in DNA: TGCGCCAGCAGCTTGGATAGGGGCGCGGCAGATACGCAGTATTTT.

This clonotype was counted many times. The rearrangement uses TRBV7-9 and TRBJ1-1; D gene ambiguous. This CDR3 has 15 amino acids. The V gene's germline CDR1 is SEHNR and CDR2 FQNEAQ (reference sequence). V was clipped by 2 bases and J by 0 bases, with 10 bases between them. The CDR3 region is CASSLYSTMNTEAFF. CDR3 nucleotide sequence: TGTGCCAGCAGCTTATATTCAACTATGAACACTGAAGCTTTCTTT.

This clonotype was observed a few times. This rearrangement joins TRBV2 to TRBJ1-2; 10 bases map to TRBD1. The CDR3 sequence is 14 residues long. Trimming removed 4 bases from V and 7 bases from J; junction bases left unmatched: 6. Germline V gene lookup returns CDR1 SNHLY and CDR2 FYNNEI. The DNA of the CDR3 is TGTGCCAGCAGTGCCGGGACAGGGGCATCTGGCTACACCTTC. It encodes CASSAGTGASGYTF.

J is TRBJ1-1 and V is TRBV9; TRBD1 might be the D (5 bases). The CDR3 runs 15 residues. CDR1 and CDR2 (germline): SGDLS, YYNGEE. Deletions cut 4 bases from V and 2 bases from J, with 15 bases between. CDR3 amino acids: CASSSDRDANTEAFF. DNA for the CDR3: TGTGCCAGCAGCTCAGACCGGGACGCTAACACTGAAGCTTTCTTT.

A few counts support this clonotype. The chain combines TRBV4-3 with TRBJ1-5; a possible D gene is TRBD1 (6 bases). V was trimmed by 4 bases and J by 3 bases, leaving 13 bases between them. From germline, CDR1 is LGHNA and CDR2 YSLEER. The CDR3 is made up of 15 amino acids. The CDR3 DNA is TGCGCCAGCAGCCCCCGGGACACCTACAATCAGCCCCAGCATTTT. This codes for CASSPRDTYNQPQHF.

The sample holds a few counts of this clonotype. The rearrangement uses TRBV19 and TRBJ2-1, with 10 bases matching TRBD2. Germline V gene sequence: CDR1 LNHDA, CDR2 SQIVND (reference sequence). The CDR3 length is 15 residues. V gave up 10 bases and J gave up 8 bases; unmatched junction bases: 14. CDR3 sequence (DNA): TGTGCCACCCTAGACCCAGCGGGGGGGCCTCATGAGCAGTTCTTC. This translates into CATLDPAGGPHEQFF.

This clonotype was counted between two and nine times. The DNA for the CDR3 is TGTGCCAGCAGCTACCCCCCGACGCAACAGTTCTTC. It specifies CASSYPPTQQFF. The rearrangement uses TRBV6-5 and TRBJ2-1, with no clear D. This CDR3 has 12 residues. CDR1 is MNHEY and CDR2 is SVGAGI in the germline V gene. V lost 6 bases to trimming and J lost 13 bases, with 16 bases between them.

The genes are TRBV4-3 and TRBJ2-2, with D possibly being TRBD2 (5 bases). The CDR3 is 16 amino acids. Germline CDR1 reads LGHNA; CDR2 reads YSLEER. Trimming removed 5 bases at V and 1 base at J, with 14 bases between. In DNA, the CDR3 is TGCGCCAGCAGCTCACGGGGAACGGTGAACACCGGGGAGCTGTTTTTT. It encodes CASSSRGTVNTGELFF.

The genes are TRBV6-5 and TRBJ2-2; TRBD1 might be the D (6 bases). The CDR3 extends over 18 amino acids. Trimming cost V 0 bases and J 2 bases, with 16 bases left between them. Germline CDR1 is MNHEY and CDR2 is SVGAGI. CDR3 residues: CASSYSPNRAINTGELFF. The DNA for the CDR3 is TGTGCCAGCAGTTACTCTCCCAACAGGGCCATAAACACCGGGGAGCTGTTTTTT.

The chain employs TRBV12-3 or TRBV12-4 and TRBJ2-5, with D perhaps TRBD1 (5 bases). The V gene lost 1 base and the J gene lost 5 bases, with 11 bases spanning the gap. The CDR3 has 14 amino acids. CDR3 in DNA: TGTGCCAGCAGTTTAGGGGGCGGTTTGGAGACCCAGTACTTC. Translation gives CASSLGGGLETQYF.

This clonotype came up many times. V gene TRBV4-1 combines with J gene TRBJ1-2; a possible D gene is TRBD1 (6 bases). The CDR3 runs 14 residues. Germline CDR1 reads MGHRA; CDR2 reads YSYEKL. V lost 1 base to trimming and J lost 6 bases, with 12 bases between them. The CDR3 nucleotides read TGCGCCAGCAGCCAAGGGCAGGGGATGCATGGCTACACCTTC. Encoded protein: CASSQGQGMHGYTF.

The table lists this clonotype with a few counts. This rearrangement joins TRBV6-2 or TRBV6-3 to TRBJ1-1; D not resolved. With 5 bases removed from V and 7 bases from J, the gap between germline ends came to 8 bases. The CDR3 extends over 11 amino acids. The germline V gene has CDR1 MNHEY and CDR2 SVGEGT. The CDR3 region is CASSPSYEAFF. The CDR3 DNA follows: TGTGCCAGCAGTCCTAGTTATGAAGCTTTCTTT.

The table lists this clonotype with a few counts. The chain combines TRBV3-1 with TRBJ2-5; D is undetermined. CDR1 and CDR2 from the germline V gene are LGHDT and YNNKEL (reference sequence). CDR3 length: 15 amino acids. Deletions cut 0 bases from V and 1 base from J, with 9 bases between. The CDR3 protein is CASSQEVYPQETQYF. The CDR3 DNA reads as TGTGCCAGCAGCCAAGAGGTGTACCCCCAAGAGACCCAGTACTTC.

This clonotype came up many times. V usage is TRBV7-6 and J usage is TRBJ2-3, with TRBD2 as a possible D gene (7 bases). Germline-derived CDR1 and CDR2 are SGHVS and FNYEAQ. There are 14 residues in the CDR3. V was pared by 3 bases and J by 2 bases, with 9 bases between. Here the CDR3 reads CASSFGGPTDTQYF. The CDR3 DNA is TGTGCCAGCAGCTTCGGGGGGCCCACAGATACGCAGTATTTT. Based on the CDR3 plus reference TRBV7-6 and TRBJ2-3, the full variable domain is GAGVSQSPRYKVTKRGQDVALRCDPISGHVSLYWYRQALGQGPEFLTYFNYEAQQDKSGLPNDRFSAERPEGSISTLTIQRTEQRDSAMYRCASSFGGPTDTQYFGPGTRLTVL.

This clonotype came up many times. This chain links TRBV7-2 with TRBJ2-3; D unclear. The CDR3 is 12 residues long. The germline V gene has CDR1 SGHTA and CDR2 FQGNSA. V was trimmed by 4 bases and J by 2 bases, leaving 4 bases between them. CDR3 bases: TGTGCCAGCAGCTCCTACACAGATACGCAGTATTTT. It codes for CASSSYTDTQYF.

The gene calls are TRBV20-1 and TRBJ2-5, with TRBD1 identical over 7 bases. CDR1 DFQATT and CDR2 SNEGSKA come from the germline V gene (reference sequence). The CDR3 extends over 14 amino acids. The junction had 15 bases not matched to a gene; V was cut back by 6 bases and J by 8 bases. Here the CDR3 reads CSAAGRDRGRTQYF. Here the CDR3 DNA reads TGCAGTGCCGCTGGACGGGACAGAGGCAGAACCCAGTACTTC.

The V call is TRBV7-9, the J call TRBJ2-2, with 10 bases aligning to TRBD2. Trimming at V came to 3 bases and at J to 4 bases, leaving 2 bases not matched to a gene. CDR1 and CDR2 from the germline V gene are SEHNR and FQNEAQ (reference sequence). The CDR3 totals 15 residues. The CDR3 protein is CASSLSSGGTGELFF. Here the CDR3 DNA reads TGTGCCAGCAGCTTGTCTAGCGGGGGCACCGGGGAGCTGTTTTTT.